Following are 18 T cell receptor beta chains from one sample sequenced in a study of response to subunit inactivated influenza vaccine. TCRdb reprocessed the RT-PCR reads with MiXCR, giving one entry per CDR3 protein. The table records 450,000 to 600,000 distinct CDR3 sequences, 7.5% to 8.5% of them present only once. The input for sequencing was PBMCs from blood, taken 23 to 25 months after vaccination. All receptors derive from a man between 50 and 75 years old who received an inactivated influenza vaccine.

The chain has TRBV27 and TRBJ2-3, with a tentative D call TRBD2 (7 bases). This CDR3 region has 14 residues. CDR1 MNHEY and CDR2 SMNVEV come from the germline V gene (reference sequence). The V end lost 6 bases, the J end lost 4 bases, and 14 bases lay between the germline ends. This CDR3 reads CASRFGGLADTQYF. For the CDR3, the DNA is TGTGCCAGCAGGTTCGGGGGGCTGGCAGATACGCAGTATTTT.

This clonotype was recorded at least ten times. V gene TRBV5-1 combines with J gene TRBJ2-7, with D perhaps assigned TRBD1 or TRBD2 (6 bases each). The CDR3 is 15 amino acids. With 2 bases removed from V and 3 bases from J, the gap between germline ends came to 15 bases. The germline V gene has CDR1 SGHRS and CDR2 YFSETQ. CDR3 in DNA: TGCGCCAGCAGCTTCCTCCGTGGAGGGGGCTACGAGCAGTACTTC. Translated: CASSFLRGGGYEQYF.

This clonotype was observed at least ten times. This chain joins TRBV5-1 and TRBJ2-7, with TRBD1 identical over 7 bases. V dropped 0 bases and J dropped 5; count of bases not matched to a gene: 8. The CDR3 consists of 15 residues. Looked up from germline, CDR1 is SGHRS and CDR2 is YFSETQ. CDR3 coding DNA: TGCGCCAGCAGCTTGGAGGACAGGTCTGTCAACGAGCAGTACTTC. Its translation is CASSLEDRSVNEQYF.

In this sample, this clonotype turned up a few times. The chain recombines TRBV20-1 with TRBJ2-5, with TRBD1 identical over 8 bases. J was trimmed by 3 bases and V by 5 bases; bases with no gene match: 8. The CDR3 has 14 residues. The V gene's germline CDR1 is DFQATT and CDR2 SNEGSKA (reference sequence). The CDR3 DNA follows: TGCAGTGCTCACAGGGGGAATCCTAAAGAGACCCAGTACTTC. As protein: CSAHRGNPKETQYF.

This clonotype was recorded at least ten times. The V call is TRBV28, the J call TRBJ1-5, with 7 bases lining up with TRBD1. J was trimmed by 4 bases and V by 5 bases; bases with no gene match: 14. Looked up from germline, CDR1 is MDHEN and CDR2 is SYDVKM. This CDR3 comprises 17 residues. The CDR3 loop reads CASSPYAQGVLNQPQHF. CDR3 DNA sequence: TGTGCCAGCAGTCCCTATGCCCAGGGGGTTTTGAATCAGCCCCAGCATTTT.

There are many counts of this clonotype. This chain links TRBV6-2 or TRBV6-3 with TRBJ1-1; no firm D call. Germline CDR1 reads MNHEY; CDR2 reads SVGEGT. V shed 5 bases and J shed 4 bases, with 11 bases lying between them. CDR3 length: 13 residues. CDR3 amino acids: CASSTDLGTEAFF. The CDR3 DNA reads as TGTGCCAGCAGTACGGATCTCGGCACTGAAGCTTTCTTT.

This clonotype was seen more than once but under ten times. The chain recombines TRBV12-3 or TRBV12-4 with TRBJ1-1; tentatively, D is TRBD1 (6 bases). V was shortened by 3 bases and J by 1 base, with 18 bases between the two germline ends. The CDR3 totals 17 residues. CDR3 in amino acids: CASSLPNFRGRNTEAFF. The DNA of the CDR3 is TGTGCCAGCAGTTTGCCGAACTTCAGGGGCAGGAACACTGAAGCTTTCTTT.

The CDR3 spells CASSRAPSGAGTYEQYF. The CDR3, as DNA: TGTGCCAGCAGCCGTGCGCCTAGCGGGGCTGGGACCTACGAGCAGTACTTC. This chain connects TRBV4-2 to TRBJ2-7; 9 bases line up with TRBD2. This CDR3 has 17 residues. CDR1 and CDR2 from the germline V gene are LGHNA and YNFKEQ. The V gene end was trimmed by 4 bases and the J gene end by 2 bases; junction bases not matched to a gene: 12.

This clonotype has a handful of counts. The rearrangement uses TRBV6-1 and TRBJ1-5; tentative D call: TRBD1 (6 bases). Trimming cost V 5 bases and J 0 bases, with 11 bases left between them. In germline, CDR1 is MNHNS, CDR2 SASEGT. The CDR3 has 15 amino acids. Here the CDR3 DNA reads TGTGCCAGCAGTCCTACAGGGATTAGCAATCAGCCCCAGCATTTT. Protein sequence: CASSPTGISNQPQHF.

In its sample, this clonotype ranks as medium-sized. V usage is TRBV20-1 and J usage is TRBJ2-1; 8 bases are a match to TRBD1. The CDR3 length is 12 residues. The V gene's germline CDR1 is DFQATT and CDR2 SNEGSKA (reference sequence). V lost 6 bases to trimming and J lost 6 bases; unmatched junction nucleotides: 4. The CDR3 DNA follows: TGCAGTGCATTTGACAGGGGCAATGAGCAGTTCTTC. This codes for CSAFDRGNEQFF.

This clonotype was seen a few times. The chain carries TRBV4-3 and TRBJ2-7; D is possibly TRBD1 or TRBD2 (5 bases each). Germline loops: CDR1 LGHNA, CDR2 YSLEER. The CDR3 runs 15 residues. V lost 0 bases, J lost 2 bases, and 11 bases lay in between. Written as DNA, the CDR3 is TGCGCCAGCAGCCAAGATATGCAGGGACCCTACGAGCAGTACTTC. It codes for CASSQDMQGPYEQYF.

This clonotype was counted many times. V and J are TRBV2 and TRBJ2-7, with D uncertain. The germline V gene encodes CDR1 SNHLY and CDR2 FYNNEI. The V end was cut by 6 bases, the J end by 4 bases, with 7 bases between. The CDR3 spans 11 residues. CDR3 in amino acids: CASSPRYEQYF. The CDR3 coding sequence is TGTGCCAGCAGCCCACGATACGAGCAGTACTTC.

This clonotype has more than one count but fewer than ten. V usage is TRBV19 and J usage is TRBJ1-5; tentative D call: TRBD1 (6 bases). This CDR3 comprises 15 residues. V lost 7 bases to trimming and J lost 0 bases, with 13 bases between them. CDR1 is LNHDA and CDR2 is SQIVND in the germline V gene (reference sequence). DNA of the CDR3: TGTGCCAGTAAGATCACAGGGTATAGCAATCAGCCCCAGCATTTT. Protein: CASKITGYSNQPQHF.

There are many counts of this clonotype. The gene calls are TRBV11-2 and TRBJ1-1; no clear D gene. The CDR3 totals 14 residues. Germline V gene lookup returns CDR1 SGHAT and CDR2 FQNNGV. Deletions cut 2 bases from V and 4 bases from J, with 11 bases between. The CDR3 bases are TGTGCCAGCAGCTTATTCGGCTATAGCACTGAAGCTTTCTTT. Amino acid sequence: CASSLFGYSTEAFF.

The CDR3 loop is CASSLALLGRLHYEQYF. CDR3 in DNA: TGTGCCAGCAGCTTAGCGCTTCTGGGGCGGCTTCACTACGAGCAGTACTTC. The rearrangement uses TRBV7-6 and TRBJ2-7, with D perhaps matching TRBD1 (5 bases). The germline V and J ends were trimmed by 0 bases and 3 bases, with 18 bases remaining between them. CDR3 size: 17 residues. Germline V lookup: CDR1 SGHVS, CDR2 FNYEAQ.

This clonotype was observed at least ten times. The V and J genes are TRBV20-1 and TRBJ2-1; 7 bases fit TRBD2. The CDR3 is made up of 13 amino acids. The germline CDR1 and CDR2 sequences are DFQATT and SNEGSKA (reference sequence). V shed 7 bases, J shed 7 bases, and the junction held 10 bases outside the gene matches. The CDR3 nucleotides are TGCAGTGTTCGAGCGGGACTGGGTAATGAGCAGTTCTTC. This translates into CSVRAGLGNEQFF.

This clonotype has more than one count but fewer than ten. The V call is TRBV10-2, the J call TRBJ2-7; a weak D match, TRBD1 (6 bases). CDR3 size: 17 residues. Between the trimmed V and J ends, which lost 2 bases and 0 bases, there was a span of 17 bases. Germline values: CDR1 WSHSY, CDR2 SAAADI. The CDR3: CASSEGRDTASSYEQYF. The CDR3 nucleotides read TGCGCCAGCAGTGAGGGCAGGGACACAGCGAGCTCCTACGAGCAGTACTTC.

The table lists this clonotype with many counts. This chain connects TRBV29-1 to TRBJ2-3; D gene uncertain. This CDR3 spans 12 amino acids. V dropped 3 bases and J dropped 1 base, with 5 bases sitting between them. Germline assignment: CDR1 SQVTM and CDR2 ANQGSEA. CDR3 protein: CSVEGGTDTQYF. In nucleotides, the CDR3 is TGCAGCGTTGAGGGCGGCACAGATACGCAGTATTTT.